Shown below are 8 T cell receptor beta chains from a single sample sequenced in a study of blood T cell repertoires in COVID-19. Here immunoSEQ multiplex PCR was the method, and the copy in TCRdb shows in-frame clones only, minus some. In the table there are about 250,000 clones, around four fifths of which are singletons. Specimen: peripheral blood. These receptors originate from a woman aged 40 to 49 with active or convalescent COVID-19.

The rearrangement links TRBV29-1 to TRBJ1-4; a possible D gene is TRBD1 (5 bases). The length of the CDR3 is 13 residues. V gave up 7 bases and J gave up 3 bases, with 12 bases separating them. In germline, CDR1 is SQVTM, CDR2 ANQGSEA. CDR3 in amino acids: CSAAGGANEKLFF. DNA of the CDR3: TGCAGCGCGGCGGGGGGGGCTAATGAAAAACTGTTTTTT.

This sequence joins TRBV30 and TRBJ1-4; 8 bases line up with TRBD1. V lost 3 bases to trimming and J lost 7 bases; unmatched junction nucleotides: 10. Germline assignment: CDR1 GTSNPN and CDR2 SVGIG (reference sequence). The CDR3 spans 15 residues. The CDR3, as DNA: TGTGCCTGGAGCATCCCGCAGGGGGCGAGTGAAAAACTGTTTTTT. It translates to CAWSIPQGASEKLFF.

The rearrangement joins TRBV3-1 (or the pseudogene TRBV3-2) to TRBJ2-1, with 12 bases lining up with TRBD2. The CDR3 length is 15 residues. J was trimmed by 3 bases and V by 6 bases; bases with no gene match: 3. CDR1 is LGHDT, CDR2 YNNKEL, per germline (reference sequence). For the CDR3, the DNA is TGTGCCAGCAGAGAACTAGCGGGGGGCTACAATGAGCAGTTCTTC. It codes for CASRELAGGYNEQFF.

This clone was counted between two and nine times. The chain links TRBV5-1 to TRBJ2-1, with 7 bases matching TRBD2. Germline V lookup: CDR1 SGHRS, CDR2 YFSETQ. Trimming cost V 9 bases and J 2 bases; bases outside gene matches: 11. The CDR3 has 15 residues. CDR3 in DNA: TGCGCCACTTCGAGCGGGGATAACCCCTACAATGAGCAGTTCTTC. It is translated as CATSSGDNPYNEQFF.

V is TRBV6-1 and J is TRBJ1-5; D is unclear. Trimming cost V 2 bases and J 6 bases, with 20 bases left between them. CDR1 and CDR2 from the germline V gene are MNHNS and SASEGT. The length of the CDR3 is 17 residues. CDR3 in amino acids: CASSEKLPFNYFQPQHF. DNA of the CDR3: TGTGCCAGCAGTGAAAAGCTACCGTTTAATTATTTTCAGCCCCAGCATTTT.

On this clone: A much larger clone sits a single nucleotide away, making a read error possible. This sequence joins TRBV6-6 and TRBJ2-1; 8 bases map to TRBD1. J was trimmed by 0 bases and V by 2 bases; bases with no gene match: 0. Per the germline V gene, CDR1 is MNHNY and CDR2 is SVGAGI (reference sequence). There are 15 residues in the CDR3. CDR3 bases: TGTGCCAGCAGTTACGACAGGGGCTCCTACAATGAGCAGTTCTTC. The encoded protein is CASSYDRGSYNEQFF.

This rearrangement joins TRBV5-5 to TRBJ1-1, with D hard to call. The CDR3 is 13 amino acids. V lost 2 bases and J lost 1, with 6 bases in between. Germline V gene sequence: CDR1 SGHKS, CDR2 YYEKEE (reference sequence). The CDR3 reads CASSFFGNTEAFF. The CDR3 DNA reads TGTGCCAGCAGCTTTTTCGGGAACACTGAAGCTTTCTTT.

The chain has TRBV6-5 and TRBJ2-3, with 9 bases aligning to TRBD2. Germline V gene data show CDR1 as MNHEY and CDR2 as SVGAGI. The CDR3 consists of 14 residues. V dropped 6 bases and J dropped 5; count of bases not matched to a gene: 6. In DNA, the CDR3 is TGTGCCAGCAGGGCGTCACTAGCGGGAGATACGCAGTATTTT. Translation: CASRASLAGDTQYF.